A single sample is the source of the 21 T cell receptor beta chains below, sequenced in a study of CD8 T cells in ankylosing spondylitis (dated by TCRdb to the late 2010s). Library method: 5' RACE. These reads were obtained on an Illumina HiSeq 2500. The public reads were run again by TCRdb, first through fastp at Q25 and then through MiXCR, and only productive beta chains were kept. Entries are consolidated by CDR3 protein sequence, retaining the most common genes and DNA. In all, the sample holds about 92,000 distinct CDR3 sequences, and about 9% of those were seen once. The ten largest clones add up to under 6% of the sample. Sequences were obtained from blood, either unsorted or a sorted T cell fraction (not recorded which). These receptors were collected from a male donor with ankylosing spondylitis or in good health (not recorded which).

Ten or more counts support this clonotype. V and J are TRBV5-1 and TRBJ1-5; no firm D call. The V gene lost 4 bases and the J gene lost 5 bases, with 16 bases spanning the gap. The germline V gene encodes CDR1 SGHRS and CDR2 YFSETQ. The CDR3 runs to 15 residues. CDR3 sequence: CASSPIGRFDQPQHF. The CDR3 nucleotides read TGCGCCAGCAGCCCCATCGGCAGATTTGATCAGCCCCAGCATTTT.

The chain uses TRBV11-2 and TRBJ2-1; the match to TRBD1 covers 7 bases. The CDR3 extends over 16 amino acids. Trimming took 5 bases from V and 2 from J; bases not matched to a gene: 9. The germline gives CDR1 SGHAT, CDR2 FQNNGV. The CDR3 nucleotides are TGTGCCAGCAGCGCTTACAGGGGCGAGACCTACAATGAGCAGTTCTTC. This gives the protein CASSAYRGETYNEQFF. The full variable domain, completed using reference TRBV11-2 and TRBJ2-1, is EAGVAQSPRYKIIEKRQSVAFWCNPISGHATLYWYQQILGQGPKLLIQFQNNGVVDDSQLPKDRFSAERLKGVDSTLKIQPAKLEDSAVYLCASSAYRGETYNEQFFGPGTRLTVL.

This clonotype was counted at least ten times. This chain connects TRBV5-6 to TRBJ2-7, with 7 nucleotides matching TRBD2. The CDR3 spans 14 residues. Germline values: CDR1 SGHDT, CDR2 YYEEEE. J was trimmed by 5 bases and V by 2 bases; bases with no gene match: 7. The CDR3 nucleotides are TGTGCCAGCAGCTTACTACTAGCGTTCCACGAGCAGTACTTC. Amino acids: CASSLLLAFHEQYF. Full variable domain (remainder filled in from reference TRBV5-6 and TRBJ2-7): DAGVTQSPTHLIKTRGQQVTLRCSPKSGHDTVSWYQQALGQGPQFIFQYYEEEERQRGNFPDRFSGHQFPNYSSELNVNALLLGDSALYLCASSLLLAFHEQYFGPGTRLTVT.

This clonotype was detected many times. The chain employs TRBV15 and TRBJ2-7; TRBD2 aligns across 11 bases. V shed 2 bases and J 7 bases; nucleotides not matched to a gene: 7. This CDR3 comprises 15 residues. The germline V gene encodes CDR1 LNHNV and CDR2 YYDKDF (reference sequence). DNA for the CDR3: TGTGCCACCAGCAGACCGACTAGCGGGGCCAAAGAGCAGTACTTC. It specifies CATSRPTSGAKEQYF. Drawing the rest from reference TRBV15 and TRBJ2-7, the complete variable domain is DAMVIQNPRYQVTQFGKPVTLSCSQTLNHNVMYWYQQKSSQAPKLLFHYYDKDFNNEADTPDNFQSRRPNTSFCFLDIRSPGLGDTAMYLCATSRPTSGAKEQYFGPGTRLTVT.

This chain connects TRBV9 to TRBJ2-7; possible D gene TRBD1, 6 bases. This CDR3 has 15 amino acids. V shed 0 bases and J shed 3 bases, with 13 bases lying between them. CDR1 is SGDLS, CDR2 YYNGEE, per germline. CDR3 nucleotide sequence: TGTGCCAGCAGCGTAGGCTTGGACAGCAACTACGAGCAGTACTTC. The encoded protein is CASSVGLDSNYEQYF.

The V gene is TRBV3-1, the J gene TRBJ2-4; D unresolved. Trimming took 4 bases from V and 6 from J, leaving 13 bases between them. This CDR3 has 14 residues. CDR1 is LGHDT and CDR2 is YNNKEL in the germline V gene (reference sequence). The CDR3 DNA reads as TGTGCCAGCAGCCGTAGGCCGGAATCAAACATTCAGTACTTC. This gives the protein CASSRRPESNIQYF.

This clonotype occurred many times. The rearrangement links TRBV29-1 to TRBJ2-1; D uncertain. The CDR3 runs to 15 residues. Trimming pared 6 bases from V and 3 bases from J, leaving 18 bases between. Germline lookup yields CDR1 SQVTM and CDR2 ANQGSEA. CDR3 DNA: TGCAGCGTCCAGAAACCGGGCCTAAACTACAATGAGCAGTTCTTC. It codes for CSVQKPGLNYNEQFF.

The CDR3 is CARRTAGGEQYF. The CDR3 DNA sequence: TGTGCCAGGAGGACAGCGGGGGGCGAGCAGTACTTC. V usage is TRBV2 and J usage is TRBJ2-7; 9 nucleotides align to TRBD2. V lost 9 bases and J lost 6; bases outside the gene matches: 6. The CDR3 is 12 amino acids. Germline values: CDR1 SNHLY, CDR2 FYNNEI.

This clonotype was detected many times. This chain connects TRBV12-3 or TRBV12-4 to TRBJ2-3; 8 bases fit TRBD2. The CDR3 totals 15 residues. After removal of 4 bases from V and 1 base from J, the junction contained 4 bases not matched to a gene. The CDR3 reads CASSSPAGGTDTQYF. The CDR3 nucleotides read TGTGCCAGCAGTTCCCCAGCGGGGGGCACAGATACGCAGTATTTT.

V and J are TRBV7-2 and TRBJ2-5; D perhaps matches TRBD2 (6 bases). The germline CDR1 and CDR2 sequences are SGHTA and FQGNSA. The CDR3 totals 15 residues. V gave up 5 bases and J gave up 1 base, with 14 bases separating them. CDR3 DNA sequence: TGTGCCAGCAGCCGGTCTCGGGGACTCCAAGAGACCCAGTACTTC. Translated: CASSRSRGLQETQYF.

At least ten counts were recorded for this clonotype. The rearrangement joins TRBV4-2 to TRBJ2-3; D is perhaps TRBD2 (5 bases). CDR3 length: 15 residues. Trimming cost V 0 bases and J 6 bases, with 13 bases left between them. The germline V gene has CDR1 LGHNA and CDR2 YNFKEQ. The CDR3 DNA is TGTGCCAGCAGCCAAGATAACCTAGCATCGGATACGCAGTATTTT. Protein sequence: CASSQDNLASDTQYF.

This clonotype was observed many times. The chain is built from TRBV5-4 and TRBJ2-1; D not certain. The V end lost 1 base, the J end lost 6 bases, and 8 bases lay between the germline ends. CDR3 length: 13 residues. Germline loops: CDR1 SGHNT, CDR2 YYREEE (reference sequence). The CDR3 spells CASSLMGSNEQFF. CDR3 DNA: TGTGCCAGCAGCTTGATGGGAAGCAATGAGCAGTTCTTC.

This clonotype was seen more than once but under ten times. The chain combines TRBV4-1 with TRBJ1-2, with 7 bases aligning to TRBD1. The V and J ends lost 1 base and 3 bases, in that order; junction bases with no gene match: 8. Germline values: CDR1 MGHRA, CDR2 YSYEKL. This CDR3 contains 16 residues. The CDR3: CASSQGGTAVHYGYTF. CDR3 nucleotides: TGCGCCAGCAGCCAAGGGGGGACAGCCGTTCACTATGGCTACACCTTC.

This clonotype showed up many times. The genes are TRBV5-4 and TRBJ2-3, with no clear D. The CDR3 is 15 amino acids. Looked up from germline, CDR1 is SGHNT and CDR2 is YYREEE (reference sequence). V shed 0 bases and J shed 4 bases, with 12 bases lying between them. The CDR3 region is CASSLGEVRPDTQYF. The CDR3 DNA is TGTGCCAGCAGCTTGGGTGAGGTTAGACCAGATACGCAGTATTTT. Combining the CDR3 with reference TRBV5-4 and TRBJ2-3 gives the whole variable domain ETGVTQSPTHLIKTRGQQVTLRCSSQSGHNTVSWYQQALGQGPQFIFQYYREEENGRGNFPPRFSGLQFPNYSSELNVNALELDDSALYLCASSLGEVRPDTQYFGPGTRLTVL.

The table lists this clonotype with many counts. The V gene is TRBV14, the J gene TRBJ1-1; D is undetermined. Germline CDR1 and CDR2: SGHDN and FVKESK. The CDR3 totals 14 residues. V dropped 5 bases and J dropped 3 bases, with 13 bases sitting between them. The CDR3 DNA reads TGTGCCAGCAGCGAAAAAAGGCGGTACACTGAAGCTTTCTTT. It codes for CASSEKRRYTEAFF. The full variable domain, rest sourced from reference TRBV14 and TRBJ1-1, is EAGVTQFPSHSVIEKGQTVTLRCDPISGHDNLYWYRRVMGKEIKFLLHFVKESKQDESGMPNNRFLAERTGGTYSTLKVQPAELEDSGVYFCASSEKRRYTEAFFGQGTRLTVV.

This clonotype appeared a few times. The chain joins TRBV20-1 to TRBJ2-3; D tentatively reads TRBD1 or TRBD2 (5 bases each). The germline V gene has CDR1 DFQATT and CDR2 SNEGSKA (reference sequence). Deletions cut 6 bases from V and 2 bases from J, with 18 bases between. The CDR3 sequence is 15 residues long. In nucleotides, the CDR3 is TGCAGTGCCCGTGGACTTTTCAGGGCCACAGATACGCAGTATTTT. It codes for CSARGLFRATDTQYF.

This clonotype came up many times. V gene TRBV30 combines with J gene TRBJ2-7, with 10 bases matching TRBD1. Germline V gene lookup returns CDR1 GTSNPN and CDR2 SVGIG (reference sequence). This CDR3 comprises 16 residues. V trimming: 4 bases; J trimming: 0 bases; junction bases outside the gene matches: 9. The CDR3 loop reads CAWNPRDRGFSYEQYF. CDR3 nucleotides: TGTGCCTGGAACCCCCGGGACAGGGGTTTCTCCTACGAGCAGTACTTC.

This clonotype was seen ten or more times. The chain recombines TRBV20-1 with TRBJ2-3; the D gene is possibly TRBD2 (6 bases). Germline V gene sequence: CDR1 DFQATT, CDR2 SNEGSKA (reference sequence). The CDR3 totals 14 residues. V lost 2 bases to trimming and J lost 0 bases, with 9 bases between them. CDR3 sequence (DNA): TGCAGTGCTAGACGCGGGGCTAGCACAGATACGCAGTATTTT. Translated, it gives CSARRGASTDTQYF.

Many counts were recorded for this clonotype. This chain uses TRBV13 with TRBJ2-7, with a tentative D call TRBD1 (6 bases). V dropped 5 bases and J dropped 0 bases, with 20 bases sitting between them. There are 17 residues in the CDR3. Germline loops: CDR1 PRHDT, CDR2 FYEKMQ (reference sequence). The CDR3 region has the DNA TGTGCCAGCAGCCTCCGTTTGAGACAGGTGAGCTCCTACGAGCAGTACTTC. Translating gives CASSLRLRQVSSYEQYF.

This clonotype was detected many times. The V call is TRBV20-1, the J call TRBJ2-5; tentatively, D is TRBD2 (7 bases). This CDR3 comprises 13 residues. Germline V lookup: CDR1 DFQATT, CDR2 SNEGSKA (reference sequence). V lost 6 bases and J lost 5, with 16 bases in between. This CDR3 is CSAGRGRGETQYF. For the CDR3, the DNA is TGCAGTGCCGGGCGGGGGCGGGGGGAGACCCAGTACTTC.

This clonotype has a count of ten or more. The J gene is TRBJ2-1, the V gene TRBV5-1; a weak D match, TRBD1 (6 bases). The CDR3 contains 17 residues. The V gene lost 0 bases and the J gene lost 0 bases, with 13 bases spanning the gap. The germline gives CDR1 SGHRS, CDR2 YFSETQ. In DNA, the CDR3 is TGCGCCAGCAGCTTGGCCACGGGGACATACTCCTACAATGAGCAGTTCTTC. Translation gives CASSLATGTYSYNEQFF.